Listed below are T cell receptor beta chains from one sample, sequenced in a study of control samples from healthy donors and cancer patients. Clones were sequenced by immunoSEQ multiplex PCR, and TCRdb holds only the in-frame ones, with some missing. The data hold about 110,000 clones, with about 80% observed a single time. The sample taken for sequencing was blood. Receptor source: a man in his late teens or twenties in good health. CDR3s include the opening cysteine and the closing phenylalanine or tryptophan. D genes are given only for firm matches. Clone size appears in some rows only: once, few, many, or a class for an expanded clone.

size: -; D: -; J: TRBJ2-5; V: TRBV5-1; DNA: TGCGCCAGCAGCTTGGCAACAGGACGAGTTCAAGAGACCCAGTACTTC; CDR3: CASSLATGRVQETQYF
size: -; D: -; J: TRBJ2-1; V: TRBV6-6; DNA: TGTGCCACACAGCAACAGGGATCCTACAATGAGCAGTTCTTC; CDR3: CATQQQGSYNEQFF
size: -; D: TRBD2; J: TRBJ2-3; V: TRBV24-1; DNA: TGTGCCACCAGTGACGCCGGGACTAGCGGGAGGTTTACGCAGTATTTT; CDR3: CATSDAGTSGRFTQYF
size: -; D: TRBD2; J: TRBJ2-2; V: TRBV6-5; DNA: TGTGCCAGCAGGGGACTAGCGGGGACCGGGGAGCTGTTTTTT; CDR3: CASRGLAGTGELFF
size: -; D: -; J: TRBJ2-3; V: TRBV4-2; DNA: TGTGCCAGCAGCCAGACGACATTTAGCACAGATACGCAGTATTTT; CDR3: CASSQTTFSTDTQYF
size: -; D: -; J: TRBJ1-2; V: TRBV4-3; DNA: TGCGCCAGCAGCCAAGACCGCCTAGACCCGGATGGCTACACCTTC; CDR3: CASSQDRLDPDGYTF
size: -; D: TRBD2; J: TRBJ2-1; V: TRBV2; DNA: TGTGCCAGCAGTGTCGGACGGGGGGGCAGTGAGCAGTTCTTC; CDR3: CASSVGRGGSEQFF
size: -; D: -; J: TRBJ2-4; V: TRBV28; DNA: TGTGCCAGCAGTTTGTCTCCGGGACTGAAAAACATTCAGTACTTC; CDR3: CASSLSPGLKNIQYF
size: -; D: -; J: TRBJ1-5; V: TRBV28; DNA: TGTGCCAGCAGTTTACAGGGGCTGAGCAATCAGCCCCGGCATTTT; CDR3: CASSLQGLSNQPRHF
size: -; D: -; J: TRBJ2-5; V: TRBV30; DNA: TGTGCCTGGAGTAGGTCGGGAGAGACCCAGTACTTC; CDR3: CAWSRSGETQYF
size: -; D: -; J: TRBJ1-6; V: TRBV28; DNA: TGTGCCAGCAGTTTTGTGGGGACACAGCGCTCCTATAATTCACCCCTCCACTTT; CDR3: CASSFVGTQRSYNSPLHF
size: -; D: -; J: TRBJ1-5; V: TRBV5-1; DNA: TGCGCCAGCAGCGTCGGGGGTACAGATCAGCCCCAGCATTTT; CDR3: CASSVGGTDQPQHF
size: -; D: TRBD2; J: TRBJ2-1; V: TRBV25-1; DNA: TGTGCCAGCAGGTCTACTAGCGGGGGGTCCTCCTACAATGAGCAGTTCTTC; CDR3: CASRSTSGGSSYNEQFF
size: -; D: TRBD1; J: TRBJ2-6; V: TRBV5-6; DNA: TGTGCCAGCAGCTTACTCCGACAGGGGAAAAGTTCTGGGGCCAACGTCCTGACTTTC; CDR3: CASSLLRQGKSSGANVLTF
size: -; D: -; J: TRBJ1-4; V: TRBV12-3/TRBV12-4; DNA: TGTGCCAGCAGTTCAGAGCATAATGAAAAACTGTTTTTT; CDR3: CASSSEHNEKLFF
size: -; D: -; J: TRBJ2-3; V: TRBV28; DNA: TGTGCCAGCAGTTTCACCCGTGGGAGCACAGATACGCAGTATTTT; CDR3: CASSFTRGSTDTQYF
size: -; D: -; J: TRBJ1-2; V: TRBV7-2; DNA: TGTGCCAGCAGCTTATCCGGGACGGGGTATGGCTACACCTTC; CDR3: CASSLSGTGYGYTF
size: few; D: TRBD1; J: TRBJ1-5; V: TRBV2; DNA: TGTGCCAGCAGTCAAGACAGGGGGCCCCGGCAGCCCCAGCATTTT; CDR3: CASSQDRGPRQPQHF
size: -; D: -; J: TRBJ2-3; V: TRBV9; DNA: TGTGCCAGCAGCGTAGAGGCCAGGGGCGGAACAGATACGCAGTATTTT; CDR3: CASSVEARGGTDTQYF
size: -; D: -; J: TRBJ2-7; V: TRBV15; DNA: TGTGCCACCAGCCGTCGAATGGGGCTCGACGAGCAGTACTTC; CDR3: CATSRRMGLDEQYF
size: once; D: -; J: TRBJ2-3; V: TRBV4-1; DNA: TGCGCCAGCAGCCAAGACGGCGCAGGCACAGATACGCAGTATTTT; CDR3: CASSQDGAGTDTQYF
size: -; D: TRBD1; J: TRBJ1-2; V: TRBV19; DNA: TGTGCCAGTAGTGACAGGGGGCGCGATGGCTACACCTTC; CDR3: CASSDRGRDGYTF
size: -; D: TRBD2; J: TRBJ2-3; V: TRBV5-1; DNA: TGCGCCAGCCGGACTAGCGGGGGGGCTAGCACAGATACGCAGTATTTT; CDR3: CASRTSGGASTDTQYF
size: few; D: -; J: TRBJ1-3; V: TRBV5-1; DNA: TGCGCCAGCAGCTCCGAACCGGGGGCAGCCGGAAACACCATATATTTT; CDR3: CASSSEPGAAGNTIYF
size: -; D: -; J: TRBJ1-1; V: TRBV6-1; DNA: TGTGCCAGCAGTGAGTGGGGGGGCACTGAAGCTTTCTTT; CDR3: CASSEWGGTEAFF
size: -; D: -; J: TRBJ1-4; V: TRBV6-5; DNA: TGTGCCAGCAGTTCAGGACACCGTGAAAAACTGTTTTTT; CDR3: CASSSGHREKLFF
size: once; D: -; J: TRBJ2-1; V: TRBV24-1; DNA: TGTGCCACCAGGCGGGGAGCCTCCTACAATGAGCAGTTCTTC; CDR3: CATRRGASYNEQFF